This T cell receptor (beta chain) is drawn from a study of T cells after yellow fever vaccination. TCRdb processed the 5' RACE reads anew with MiXCR; each CDR3 protein has one entry. In the table there are over 85,000 distinct CDR3 sequences, 8.9% of which are singletons. The CDR3 has 16 residues. Per germline, CDR1 LGHNA and CDR2 YNFKEQ. Trimming cost V 0 bases and J 4 bases; bases outside gene matches: 7. This chain connects TRBV4-2 to TRBJ2-3; 7 bases map to TRBD1. Source: CD8+ T cells not binding an NS4B(214-222) dextramer, sorted from PBMCs, taken roughly 15 days after the first yellow fever vaccination. The receptor was derived from a man aged 18 to 35 who received the YFV17D yellow fever vaccine. The CDR3 nucleotides are TGTGCCAGCAGCCAAGAGAGGGGGCATGGGGCAGATACGCAGTATTTT. Its translation: CASSQERGHGADTQYF.